Here is one T cell receptor (beta chain) with its context. The sample comes from a study of shared clonotypes between healthy human individuals. Donors, healthy HIV-negative adults, lacked recent acute infections or vaccinations. Per germline, CDR1 MGHRA and CDR2 YSYEKL. The CDR3 is 17 amino acids. The V end was cut by 1 base, the J end by 0 bases, with 15 bases between. Sequencing used immunoSEQ multiplex PCR; TCRdb keeps in-frame clones, though not all of them. The table lists around 940,000 clones, about 80% of them singletons. Sequenced material: memory CD4+ T cells sorted from blood. Subset denoted: CD45RA-negative fraction. The gene calls are TRBV4-1 and TRBJ2-5; the D gene could be TRBD1 or TRBD2 (5 bases each). The receptor comes from a man between 18 and 29 years old in good health. The CDR3 here is CASSQGVGTTYQETQYF. DNA of the CDR3: TGCGCCAGCAGCCAAGGGGTCGGGACCACGTACCAAGAGACCCAGTACTTC.